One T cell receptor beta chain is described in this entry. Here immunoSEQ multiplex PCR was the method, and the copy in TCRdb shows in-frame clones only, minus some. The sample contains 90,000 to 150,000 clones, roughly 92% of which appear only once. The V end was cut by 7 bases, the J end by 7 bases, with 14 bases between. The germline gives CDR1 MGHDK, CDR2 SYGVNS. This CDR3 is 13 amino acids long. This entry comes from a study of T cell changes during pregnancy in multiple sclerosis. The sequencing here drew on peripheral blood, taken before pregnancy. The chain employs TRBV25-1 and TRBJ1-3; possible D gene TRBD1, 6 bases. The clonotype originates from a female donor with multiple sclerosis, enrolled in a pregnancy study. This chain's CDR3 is CASTSSGANTIYF. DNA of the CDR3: TGTGCCAGCACTTCGTCAGGGGCTAACACCATATATTTT. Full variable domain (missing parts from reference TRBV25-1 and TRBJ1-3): EADIYQTPRYLVIGTGKKITLECSQTMGHDKMYWYQQDPGMELHLIHYSYGVNSTEKGDLSSESTVSRIRTEHFPLTLESARPSHTSQYLCASTSSGANTIYFGEGSWLTVV.